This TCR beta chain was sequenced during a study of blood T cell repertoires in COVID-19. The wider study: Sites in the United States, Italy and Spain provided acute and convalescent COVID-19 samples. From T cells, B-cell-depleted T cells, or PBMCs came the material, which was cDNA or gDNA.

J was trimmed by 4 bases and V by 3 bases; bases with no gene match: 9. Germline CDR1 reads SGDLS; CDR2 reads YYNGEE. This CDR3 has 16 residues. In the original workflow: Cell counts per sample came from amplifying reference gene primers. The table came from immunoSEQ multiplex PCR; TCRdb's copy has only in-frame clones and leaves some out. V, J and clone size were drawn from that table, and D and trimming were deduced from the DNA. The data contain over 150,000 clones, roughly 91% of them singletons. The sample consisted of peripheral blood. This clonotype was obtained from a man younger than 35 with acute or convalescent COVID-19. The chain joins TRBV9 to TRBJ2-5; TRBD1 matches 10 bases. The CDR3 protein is CASSAIGTGDLETQYF. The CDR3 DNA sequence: TGTGCCAGCAGCGCTATTGGGACAGGGGATTTAGAGACCCAGTACTTC.